These 30 T cell receptor beta chains came from one sample sequenced in a study of memory CD4+ T cells and cytomegalovirus serostatus. TCRdb's copy holds only in-frame clones and misses some; the assay was immunoSEQ multiplex PCR. There are under 55,000 clones in the sample; about three quarters occur only once, and about 1.4% lies in the top ten. Single viable CD3+CD4+CD8-CD45RO+ cells were sorted as the memory CD4+ T cells. Sequenced sample: memory CD4+ T cells from blood. Receptors were obtained from an adult in good health and CMV-seropositive.

The V call is TRBV28, the J call TRBJ2-2; D uncertain. The germline V gene has CDR1 MDHEN and CDR2 SYDVKM. Trimming shortened V by 10 bases and J by 1 base, and 10 bases separated the two germline ends. The CDR3 is 13 amino acids. The CDR3 DNA is TGTGCCACAGCTCGTAGGAACACCGGGGAGCTGTTTTTT. Translation: CATARRNTGELFF.

This clone appeared a single time. The genes are TRBV30 and TRBJ2-1; the match to TRBD1 covers 8 bases. This CDR3 contains 13 residues. Germline values: CDR1 GTSNPN, CDR2 SVGIG (reference sequence). The ends lost 5 bases at V and 8 bases at J; junction bases unmatched: 8. The CDR3 coding sequence is TGTGCCTGGGGACAAGACAGGGGCGATGAGCAGTTCTTC. It specifies CAWGQDRGDEQFF.

V usage is TRBV4-3 and J usage is TRBJ2-7, with 7 bases fitting TRBD1. V was pared by 4 bases and J by 5 bases, with 8 bases of the junction left unmatched. The CDR3 spans 14 residues. Looked up from germline, CDR1 is LGHNA and CDR2 is YSLEER. CDR3 in DNA: TGCGCCAGCAGCCCGGACAGGATTCAGCACGAGCAGTACTTC. Translation gives CASSPDRIQHEQYF.

This chain joins TRBV11-2 and TRBJ2-2; a weak D match, TRBD1 (5 bases). V was cut by 5 bases and J by 4 bases, with 14 bases left in between. CDR1 and CDR2 from the germline V gene are SGHAT and FQNNGV. This CDR3 region has 15 residues. In DNA, the CDR3 is TGTGCCAGCAGCCCGAAGGGGCTGGTCACCGGGGAGCTGTTTTTT. As protein: CASSPKGLVTGELFF. The full variable domain, with the rest looked up from reference TRBV11-2 and TRBJ2-2, is EAGVAQSPRYKIIEKRQSVAFWCNPISGHATLYWYQQILGQGPKLLIQFQNNGVVDDSQLPKDRFSAERLKGVDSTLKIQPAKLEDSAVYLCASSPKGLVTGELFFGEGSRLTVL.

This chain links TRBV14 with TRBJ2-1, with 7 bases that match TRBD2. The germline CDR1 and CDR2 sequences are SGHDN and FVKESK. CDR3 length equals 16 residues. Trimming cost V 0 bases and J 6 bases; bases outside gene matches: 8. This CDR3 is CASSQDLGLVINEQFF. DNA of the CDR3: TGTGCCAGCAGCCAAGATCTCGGACTAGTGATCAATGAGCAGTTCTTC.

V is TRBV7-8 and J is TRBJ1-6; no reliable D call. From germline, CDR1 is SGHVS and CDR2 FQNEAQ. This CDR3 has 13 amino acids. V was trimmed by 5 bases and J by 7 bases, leaving 9 bases between them. The CDR3 is CASSLGRNSPLHF. The CDR3 bases are TGTGCCAGCAGCCTAGGACGGAATTCACCCCTCCACTTT.

The rearrangement links TRBV27 to TRBJ1-2; the match to TRBD1 covers 11 bases. CDR3 size: 14 residues. Germline-derived CDR1 and CDR2 are MNHEY and SMNVEV (reference sequence). The ends lost 3 bases at V and 8 bases at J; junction bases unmatched: 5. The CDR3 is CASSFGQGARGYTF. As DNA, the CDR3 is TGTGCCAGCAGTTTCGGACAGGGGGCGCGAGGCTACACCTTC.

The genes are TRBV6-1 and TRBJ2-4, with 9 bases that match TRBD1. Germline V gene sequence: CDR1 MNHNS, CDR2 SASEGT. After removal of 4 bases from V and 2 bases from J, the junction contained 3 bases not matched to a gene. The CDR3 is 15 amino acids. The CDR3 sequence: CASSGQGGSKNIQYF. CDR3 in DNA: TGTGCCAGCAGTGGACAGGGGGGATCCAAAAACATTCAGTACTTC.

J is TRBJ1-1 and V is TRBV7-8; possible D gene TRBD1, 5 bases. Deletions cut 4 bases from V and 1 base from J, with 13 bases between. The length of the CDR3 is 15 residues. Looked up from germline, CDR1 is SGHVS and CDR2 is FQNEAQ. Here the CDR3 DNA reads TGTGCCAGCAGCTCTCAGGGCAGCAGGAACACTGAAGCTTTCTTT. Protein sequence: CASSSQGSRNTEAFF. The entire variable domain, with the rest obtained from reference TRBV7-8 and TRBJ1-1, is as follows: GAGVSQSPRYKVAKRGQDVALRCDPISGHVSLFWYQQALGQGPEFLTYFQNEAQLDKSGLPSDRFFAERPEGSVSTLKIQRTQQEDSAVYLCASSSQGSRNTEAFFGQGTRLTVV.

The chain carries TRBV7-9 and TRBJ2-1, with 8 bases matching TRBD2. The germline gives CDR1 SEHNR, CDR2 FQNEAQ (reference sequence). The length of the CDR3 is 18 residues. The ends lost 5 bases at V and 8 bases at J; junction bases unmatched: 20. The CDR3: CASSPRESGGPSHDEQFF. CDR3 DNA sequence: TGTGCCAGCAGCCCCCGGGAAAGCGGGGGCCCCTCTCATGATGAGCAGTTCTTC.

Here the CDR3 reads CASSQEGTSVYNEQFF. The CDR3 DNA reads TGCGCCAGCAGCCAAGAAGGGACTAGCGTCTACAATGAGCAGTTCTTC. The genes are TRBV4-3 and TRBJ2-1; TRBD2 aligns across 10 bases. In germline, CDR1 is LGHNA, CDR2 YSLEER. This CDR3 has 16 residues. With V trimmed by 0 bases and J by 3 bases, 2 bases remained unmatched.

V usage is TRBV5-6 and J usage is TRBJ1-6, with D possibly matching TRBD1 (5 bases). CDR3 length equals 16 residues. Trimming stripped 4 bases from V and 4 bases from J, with 15 bases between. In germline, CDR1 is SGHDT, CDR2 YYEEEE. The CDR3 spells CASSAHGGKYNSPLHF. As DNA, the CDR3 is TGTGCCAGCAGCGCTCACGGGGGGAAGTATAATTCACCCCTCCACTTT.

The chain uses TRBV7-3 and TRBJ1-2; D may be TRBD1 (6 bases). Looked up from germline, CDR1 is SGHTA and CDR2 is FQGTGA. With 3 bases removed from V and 4 bases from J, the gap between germline ends came to 15 bases. CDR3 length: 15 amino acids. The CDR3 loop is CASSLKQGSPYGYTF. In nucleotides, the CDR3 is TGTGCCAGCAGCTTGAAACAGGGATCACCCTATGGCTACACCTTC. Full variable domain (outside the CDR3, taken from reference TRBV7-3 and TRBJ1-2): GAGVSQTPSNKVTEKGKYVELRCDPISGHTALYWYRQSLGQGPEFLIYFQGTGAADDSGLPNDRFFAVRPEGSVSTLKIQRTERGDSAVYLCASSLKQGSPYGYTFGSGTRLTVV.

The chain links TRBV7-8 to TRBJ2-3; no reliable D call. V was trimmed by 4 bases and J by 6 bases, leaving 8 bases between them. The CDR3 consists of 12 residues. Germline lookup yields CDR1 SGHVS and CDR2 FQNEAQ. CDR3 protein: CASSSVVDTQYF. The CDR3 DNA follows: TGTGCCAGCAGCTCCGTCGTCGATACGCAGTATTTT.

DNA of the CDR3: TGTGCCAGCAGGCGAGGGGATCGGGATCAGCCCCAGCATTTT. This sequence encodes CASRRGDRDQPQHF. The V gene is TRBV2, the J gene TRBJ1-5; D may be TRBD1 (5 bases). The CDR3 is made up of 14 amino acids. CDR1 is SNHLY, CDR2 FYNNEI, per germline. The V and J ends lost 6 bases and 5 bases respectively, with 14 bases between them.

The rearrangement joins TRBV30 to TRBJ2-2, with D maybe TRBD2 (5 bases). Germline loops: CDR1 GTSNPN, CDR2 SVGIG (reference sequence). The CDR3 consists of 17 residues. Between the trimmed V and J ends, which lost 3 bases and 4 bases, there was a span of 21 bases. CDR3 in DNA: TGTGCCTGGAGGACCCAAGGGAAAAACGCGGGCACCGGGGAGCTGTTTTTT. Translating it yields CAWRTQGKNAGTGELFF.

CDR3 residues: CAWSAGDRTTQYF. Here the CDR3 DNA reads TGTGCCTGGAGTGCTGGCGACCGCACGACCCAGTACTTC. V gene TRBV30 combines with J gene TRBJ2-5, with D hard to call. V lost 1 base and J lost 7, with 13 bases in between. The CDR3 consists of 13 residues. Germline V CDR1 and CDR2: GTSNPN, SVGIG (reference sequence).

Points on this clone: At the DNA level, this CDR3 is encoded by other sequences in the same sample as well. The chain carries TRBV5-1 and TRBJ1-1; D is uncertain. This CDR3 region has 14 residues. V was pared by 0 bases and J by 0 bases, with 6 bases between. CDR1 SGHRS and CDR2 YFSETQ come from the germline V gene. The CDR3 DNA sequence: TGCGCCAGCAGCTTGGCCAGTATGAACACTGAAGCTTTCTTT. This translates into CASSLASMNTEAFF.

This chain uses TRBV7-3 with TRBJ2-3, with D possibly matching TRBD2 (7 bases). Germline V lookup: CDR1 SGHTA, CDR2 FQGTGA. The length of the CDR3 is 15 residues. The V end was cut by 5 bases, the J end by 5 bases, with 17 bases between. CDR3 bases: TGTGCCAGCAGCCCCACCGGGGGGCGGGAAGATACGCAGTATTTT. This codes for CASSPTGGREDTQYF.

The rearrangement joins TRBV19 to TRBJ1-1; no clear D. V was pared by 5 bases and J by 3 bases, with 10 bases between. CDR3 length equals 13 residues. Per germline, CDR1 LNHDA and CDR2 SQIVND (reference sequence). The CDR3 nucleotides read TGTGCCAGTAGTGGGGTGGAGGACACTGAAGCTTTCTTT. Protein sequence: CASSGVEDTEAFF.

In DNA, the CDR3 is TGTGCCAGCAGTTTGATGGTCAAGAACACAGATACGCAGTATTTT. It is translated as CASSLMVKNTDTQYF. This sequence joins TRBV28 and TRBJ2-3; D unresolved. V was trimmed by 3 bases and J by 2 bases, leaving 12 bases between them. Germline V gene lookup returns CDR1 MDHEN and CDR2 SYDVKM. The CDR3 extends over 15 amino acids.

The rearrangement joins TRBV7-9 to TRBJ1-2; 7 nucleotides line up with TRBD1. Per the germline V gene, CDR1 is SEHNR and CDR2 is FQNEAQ (reference sequence). J gave up 3 bases and V 5 bases, and 9 bases lay outside the gene matches. This CDR3 region has 15 residues. The CDR3 is CASSPGQAQYYGYTF. The CDR3 bases are TGTGCCAGCAGCCCCGGACAGGCCCAATACTATGGCTACACCTTC.

This clone was observed once. The chain combines TRBV7-9 with TRBJ1-4; D uncertain. CDR3 length equals 15 residues. Germline V lookup: CDR1 SEHNR, CDR2 FQNEAQ (reference sequence). Trimming pared 0 bases from V and 5 bases from J, leaving 10 bases between. This CDR3 reads CASSLAGALNEKLFF. The DNA of the CDR3 is TGTGCCAGCAGCTTAGCGGGCGCCCTCAATGAAAAACTGTTTTTT.

This clone was counted a single time. V gene TRBV15 combines with J gene TRBJ2-2; 7 nucleotides line up with TRBD1. Germline CDR1 reads LNHNV; CDR2 reads YYDKDF (reference sequence). V shed 5 bases and J 1 base; nucleotides not matched to a gene: 7. The length of the CDR3 is 16 residues. Written as DNA, the CDR3 is TGTGCCACCAGCGCGACGAACAGGGGGAACACCGGGGAGCTGTTTTTT. Amino acid sequence: CATSATNRGNTGELFF.

This clone was found a few times. This sequence joins TRBV14 and TRBJ1-1; no clear D. There are 16 residues in the CDR3. CDR1 and CDR2 (germline): SGHDN, FVKESK. The germline V and J ends were trimmed by 3 bases and 3 bases, with 17 bases remaining between them. The CDR3: CASSHLIGSGDTEAFF. CDR3 DNA sequence: TGTGCCAGCAGCCATTTGATCGGGTCCGGGGACACTGAAGCTTTCTTT.

This clone was seen once. V usage is TRBV7-9 and J usage is TRBJ1-6, with 7 bases matching TRBD1. V trimming: 0 bases; J trimming: 9 bases; junction bases outside the gene matches: 8. Per germline, CDR1 SEHNR and CDR2 FQNEAQ (reference sequence). The CDR3 contains 16 residues. The CDR3 is CASSLAGGGFGSPLHF. The CDR3 region has the DNA TGTGCCAGCAGCTTAGCAGGGGGCGGATTTGGTTCACCCCTCCACTTT.

The chain joins TRBV11-3 to TRBJ2-1, with D hard to call. This CDR3 is built from 13 residues. V dropped 3 bases and J dropped 10 bases, with 13 bases sitting between them. Germline V CDR1 and CDR2: SGHNT, YENEEA. This CDR3 is CASSFDAQREQFF. In DNA, the CDR3 is TGTGCCAGCAGCTTTGACGCACAAAGGGAGCAGTTCTTC.

This chain links TRBV30 with TRBJ1-1; D is ambiguous. Germline values: CDR1 GTSNPN, CDR2 SVGIG (reference sequence). The V end lost 2 bases, the J end lost 3 bases, and 13 bases lay between the germline ends. The CDR3 consists of 14 residues. Here the CDR3 reads CAWSQGRKDTEAFF. DNA for the CDR3: TGTGCCTGGAGTCAAGGCAGGAAAGACACTGAAGCTTTCTTT.

The chain has TRBV19 and TRBJ1-1; D unresolved. This CDR3 contains 14 residues. The germline V and J ends were trimmed by 4 bases and 11 bases, with 20 bases remaining between them. Per germline, CDR1 LNHDA and CDR2 SQIVND (reference sequence). CDR3 sequence reads: CASSTSGSLMGAFF. For the CDR3, the DNA is TGTGCCAGTAGTACCTCGGGCAGTCTGATGGGGGCTTTCTTT.

The chain is built from TRBV27 and TRBJ2-7; D might be TRBD1 (5 bases). Germline values: CDR1 MNHEY, CDR2 SMNVEV (reference sequence). The CDR3 loop spans 13 amino acids. V was pared by 5 bases and J by 4 bases, with 12 bases between. The CDR3 sequence is CASSRNPGYEQYF. CDR3 sequence (DNA): TGTGCCAGCAGTCGGAACCCAGGGTACGAGCAGTACTTC.